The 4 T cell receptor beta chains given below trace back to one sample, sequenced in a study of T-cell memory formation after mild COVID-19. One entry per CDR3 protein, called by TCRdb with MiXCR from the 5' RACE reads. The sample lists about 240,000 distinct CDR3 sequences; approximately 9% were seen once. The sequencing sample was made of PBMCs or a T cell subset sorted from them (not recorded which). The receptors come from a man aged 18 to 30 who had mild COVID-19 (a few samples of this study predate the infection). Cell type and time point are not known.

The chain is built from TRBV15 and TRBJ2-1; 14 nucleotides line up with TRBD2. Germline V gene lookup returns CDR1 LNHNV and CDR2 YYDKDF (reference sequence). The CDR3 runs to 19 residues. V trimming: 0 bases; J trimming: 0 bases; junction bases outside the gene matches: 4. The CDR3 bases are TGTGCCACCAGCAGAGATCTCGGGACTAGCGGGGGCTCCTACAATGAGCAGTTCTTC. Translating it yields CATSRDLGTSGGSYNEQFF.

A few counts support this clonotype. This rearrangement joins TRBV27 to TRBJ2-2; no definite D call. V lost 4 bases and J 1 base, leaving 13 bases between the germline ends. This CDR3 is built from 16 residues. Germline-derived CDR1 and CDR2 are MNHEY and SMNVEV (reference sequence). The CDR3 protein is CASSSESLENTGELFF. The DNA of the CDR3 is TGTGCCAGCAGTTCAGAGTCTTTAGAGAACACCGGGGAGCTGTTTTTT.

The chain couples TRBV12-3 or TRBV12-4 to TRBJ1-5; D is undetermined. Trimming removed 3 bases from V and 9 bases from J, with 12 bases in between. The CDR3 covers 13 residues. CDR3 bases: TGTGCCAGCAGTTTCGGACCTTCGGGGCCCCAGCATTTT. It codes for CASSFGPSGPQHF.

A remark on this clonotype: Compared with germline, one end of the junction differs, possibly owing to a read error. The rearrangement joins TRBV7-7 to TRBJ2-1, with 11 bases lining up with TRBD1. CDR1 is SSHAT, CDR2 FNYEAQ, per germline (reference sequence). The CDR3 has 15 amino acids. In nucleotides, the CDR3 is TGTGCTAGCAGCTTAGCGGGACAGGGGGTGAGCGAGCAGTTCTTC. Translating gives CASSLAGQGVSEQFF.